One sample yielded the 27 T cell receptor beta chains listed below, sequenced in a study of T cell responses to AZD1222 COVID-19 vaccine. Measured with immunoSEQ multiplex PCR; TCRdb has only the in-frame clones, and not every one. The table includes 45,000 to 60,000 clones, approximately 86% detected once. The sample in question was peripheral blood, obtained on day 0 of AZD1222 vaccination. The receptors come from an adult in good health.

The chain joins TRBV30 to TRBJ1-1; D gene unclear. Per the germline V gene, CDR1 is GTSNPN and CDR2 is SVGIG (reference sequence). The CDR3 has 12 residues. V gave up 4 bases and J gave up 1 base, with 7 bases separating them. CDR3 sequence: CAWIDGNTEAFF. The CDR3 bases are TGTGCCTGGATAGACGGGAACACTGAAGCTTTCTTT.

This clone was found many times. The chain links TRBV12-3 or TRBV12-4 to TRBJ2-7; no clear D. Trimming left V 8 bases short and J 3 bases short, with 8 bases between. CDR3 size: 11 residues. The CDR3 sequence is CASSDGYEQYF. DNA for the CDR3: TGTGCCAGCTCGGACGGCTACGAGCAGTACTTC.

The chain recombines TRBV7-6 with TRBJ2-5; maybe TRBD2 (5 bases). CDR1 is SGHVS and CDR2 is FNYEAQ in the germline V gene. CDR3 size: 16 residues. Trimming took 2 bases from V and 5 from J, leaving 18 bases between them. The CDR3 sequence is CASSLNAGLTRETQYF. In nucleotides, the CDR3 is TGTGCCAGCAGCTTAAACGCGGGTCTTACTCGGGAGACCCAGTACTTC.

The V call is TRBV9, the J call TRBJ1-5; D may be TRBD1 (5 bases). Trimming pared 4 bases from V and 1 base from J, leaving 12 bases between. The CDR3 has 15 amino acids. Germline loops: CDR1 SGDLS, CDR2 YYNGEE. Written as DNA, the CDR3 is TGTGCCAGCAGCACGGGGGGTCGGAGCAATCAGCCCCAGCATTTT. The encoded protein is CASSTGGRSNQPQHF. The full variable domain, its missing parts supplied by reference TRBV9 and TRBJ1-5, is DSGVTQTPKHLITATGQRVTLRCSPRSGDLSVYWYQQSLDQGLQFLIQYYNGEERAKGNILERFSAQQFPDLHSELNLSSLELGDSALYFCASSTGGRSNQPQHFGDGTRLSIL.

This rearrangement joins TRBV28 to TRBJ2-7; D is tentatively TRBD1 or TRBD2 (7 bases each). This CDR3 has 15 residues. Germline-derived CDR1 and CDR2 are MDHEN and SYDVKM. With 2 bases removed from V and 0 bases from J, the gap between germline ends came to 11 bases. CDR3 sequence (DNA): TGTGCCAGCAGTTTACAGGGGGGGAGCTCCTACGAGCAGTACTTC. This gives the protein CASSLQGGSSYEQYF.

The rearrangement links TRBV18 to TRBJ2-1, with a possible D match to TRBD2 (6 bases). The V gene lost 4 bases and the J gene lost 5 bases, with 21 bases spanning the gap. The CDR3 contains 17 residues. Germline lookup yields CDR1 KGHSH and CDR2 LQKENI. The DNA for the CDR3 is TGTGCCAGCTCACGTTTCGCGTTTGGGACTCGCGACAATGAGCAGTTCTTC. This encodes CASSRFAFGTRDNEQFF.

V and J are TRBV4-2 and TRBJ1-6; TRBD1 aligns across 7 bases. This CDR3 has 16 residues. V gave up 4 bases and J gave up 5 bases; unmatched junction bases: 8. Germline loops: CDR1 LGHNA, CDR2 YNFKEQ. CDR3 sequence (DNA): TGTGCCAGCAGCCGCGAAACGGGACAGAATAATTCACCCCTCCACTTT. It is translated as CASSRETGQNNSPLHF.

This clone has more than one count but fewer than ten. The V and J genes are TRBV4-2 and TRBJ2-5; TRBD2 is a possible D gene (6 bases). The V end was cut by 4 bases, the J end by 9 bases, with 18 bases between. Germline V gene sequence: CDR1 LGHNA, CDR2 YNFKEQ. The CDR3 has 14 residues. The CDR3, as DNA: TGTGCCAGCAGCCGGGTGGAGTCCGGAGGGGCCCAGTACTTC. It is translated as CASSRVESGGAQYF.

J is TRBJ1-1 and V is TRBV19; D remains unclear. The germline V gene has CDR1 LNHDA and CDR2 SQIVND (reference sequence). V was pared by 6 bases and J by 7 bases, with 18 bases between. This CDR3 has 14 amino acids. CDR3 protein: CASRTSSQSREAFF. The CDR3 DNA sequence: TGTGCCAGTAGAACCTCCTCGCAGTCTCGTGAAGCTTTCTTT.

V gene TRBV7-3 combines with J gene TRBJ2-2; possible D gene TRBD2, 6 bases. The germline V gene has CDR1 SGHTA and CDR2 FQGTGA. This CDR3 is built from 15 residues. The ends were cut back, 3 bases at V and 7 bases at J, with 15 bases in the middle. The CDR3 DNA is TGTGCCAGCAGCTTCACCCCGGAGGGTAACGGGGAGCTGTTTTTT. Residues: CASSFTPEGNGELFF.

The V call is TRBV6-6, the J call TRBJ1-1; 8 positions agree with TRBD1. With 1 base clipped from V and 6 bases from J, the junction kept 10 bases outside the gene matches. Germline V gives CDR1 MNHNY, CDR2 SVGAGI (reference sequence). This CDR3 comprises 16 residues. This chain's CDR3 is CASSYYRQGAGAEAFF. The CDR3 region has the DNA TGTGCCAGCAGTTACTATCGGCAGGGGGCCGGGGCTGAAGCTTTCTTT.

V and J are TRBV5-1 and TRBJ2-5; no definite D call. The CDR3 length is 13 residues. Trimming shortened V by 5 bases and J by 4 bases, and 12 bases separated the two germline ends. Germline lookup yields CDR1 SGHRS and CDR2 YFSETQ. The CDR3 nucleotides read TGCGCCAGCAGTGGGAATCAACGAGAGACCCAGTACTTC. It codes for CASSGNQRETQYF.

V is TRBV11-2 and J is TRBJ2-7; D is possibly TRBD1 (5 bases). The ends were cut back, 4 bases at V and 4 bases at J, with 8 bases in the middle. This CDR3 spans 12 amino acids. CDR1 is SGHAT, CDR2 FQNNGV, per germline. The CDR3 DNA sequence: TGTGCCAGCAGCTCGCAGGGTTACGAGCAGTACTTC. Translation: CASSSQGYEQYF.

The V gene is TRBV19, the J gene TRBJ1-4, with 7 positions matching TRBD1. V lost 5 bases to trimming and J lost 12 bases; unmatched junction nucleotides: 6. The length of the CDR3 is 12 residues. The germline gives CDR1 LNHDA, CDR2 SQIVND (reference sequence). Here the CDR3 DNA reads TGTGCCAGTAGTGTCCGGGACAGCGAACTGTTTTTT. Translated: CASSVRDSELFF.

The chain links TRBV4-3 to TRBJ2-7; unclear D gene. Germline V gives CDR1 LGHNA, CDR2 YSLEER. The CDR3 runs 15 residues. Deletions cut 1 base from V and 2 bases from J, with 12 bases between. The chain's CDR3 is CASSQGAVGTYEQYF. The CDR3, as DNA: TGCGCCAGCAGCCAAGGCGCAGTGGGGACCTACGAGCAGTACTTC.

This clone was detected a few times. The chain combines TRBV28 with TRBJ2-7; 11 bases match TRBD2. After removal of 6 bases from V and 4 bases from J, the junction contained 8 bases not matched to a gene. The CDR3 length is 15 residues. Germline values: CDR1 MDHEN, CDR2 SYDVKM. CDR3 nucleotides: TGTGCCAGCAGGCCCGGGACTAGCGGAGAATACGAGCAGTACTTC. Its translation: CASRPGTSGEYEQYF.

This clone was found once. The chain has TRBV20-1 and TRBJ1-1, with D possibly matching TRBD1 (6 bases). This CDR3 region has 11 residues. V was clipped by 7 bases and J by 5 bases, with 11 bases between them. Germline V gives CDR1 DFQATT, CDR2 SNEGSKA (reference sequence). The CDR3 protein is CSGGATTEAFF. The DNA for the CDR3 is TGCAGTGGGGGGGCGACGACTGAAGCTTTCTTT.

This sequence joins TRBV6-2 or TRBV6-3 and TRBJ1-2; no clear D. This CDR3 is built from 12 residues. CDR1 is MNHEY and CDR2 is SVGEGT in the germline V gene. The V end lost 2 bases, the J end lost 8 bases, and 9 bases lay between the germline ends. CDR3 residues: CASSYPEAGYTF. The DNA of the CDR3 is TGTGCCAGCAGTTACCCGGAGGCCGGCTACACCTTC.

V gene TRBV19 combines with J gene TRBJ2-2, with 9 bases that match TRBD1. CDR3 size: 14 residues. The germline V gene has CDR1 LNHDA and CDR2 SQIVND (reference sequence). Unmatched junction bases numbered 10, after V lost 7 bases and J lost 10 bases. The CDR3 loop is CASNSGQGFVELFF. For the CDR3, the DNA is TGTGCCAGTAATTCGGGACAGGGTTTTGTGGAGCTGTTTTTT.

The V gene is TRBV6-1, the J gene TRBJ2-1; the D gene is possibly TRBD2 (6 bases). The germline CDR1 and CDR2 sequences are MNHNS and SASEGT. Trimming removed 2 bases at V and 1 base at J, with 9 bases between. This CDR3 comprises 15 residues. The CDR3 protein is CASSEQAGSYNEQFF. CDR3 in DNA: TGTGCCAGCAGTGAACAGGCGGGATCCTACAATGAGCAGTTCTTC.

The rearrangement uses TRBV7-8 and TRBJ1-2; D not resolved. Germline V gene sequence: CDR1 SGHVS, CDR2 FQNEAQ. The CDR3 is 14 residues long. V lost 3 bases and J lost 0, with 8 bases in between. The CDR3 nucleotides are TGTGCCAGCAGCTTTCCCGGAGCTAACTATGGCTACACCTTC. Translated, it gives CASSFPGANYGYTF.

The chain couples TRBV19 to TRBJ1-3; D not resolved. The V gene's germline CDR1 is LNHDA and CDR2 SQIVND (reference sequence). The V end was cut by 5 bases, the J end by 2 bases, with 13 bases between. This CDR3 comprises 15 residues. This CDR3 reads CASSFRTGPGNTIYF. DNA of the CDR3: TGTGCCAGTAGTTTTAGGACTGGGCCTGGAAACACCATATATTTT.

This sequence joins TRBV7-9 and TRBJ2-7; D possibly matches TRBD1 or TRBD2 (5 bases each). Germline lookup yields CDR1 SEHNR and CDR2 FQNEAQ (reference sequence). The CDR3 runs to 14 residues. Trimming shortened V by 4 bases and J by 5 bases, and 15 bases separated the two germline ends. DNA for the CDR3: TGTGCCAGCAGCTCCCTCGGGACCTGGCACGAGCAGTACTTC. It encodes CASSSLGTWHEQYF.

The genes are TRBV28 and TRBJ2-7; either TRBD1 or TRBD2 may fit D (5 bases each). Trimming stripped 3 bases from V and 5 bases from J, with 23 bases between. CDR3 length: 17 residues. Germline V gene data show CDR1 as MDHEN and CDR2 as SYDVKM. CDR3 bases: TGTGCCAGCAGTTTCTACAGGACTCTGTCCCGGTCGGACGAGCAGTACTTC. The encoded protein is CASSFYRTLSRSDEQYF.

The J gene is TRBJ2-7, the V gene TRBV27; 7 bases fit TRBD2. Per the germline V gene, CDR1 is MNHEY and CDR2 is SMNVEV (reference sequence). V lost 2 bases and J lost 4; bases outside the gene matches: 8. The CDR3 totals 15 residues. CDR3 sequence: CASSLRAGEIYEQYF. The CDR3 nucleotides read TGTGCCAGCAGTTTACGTGCGGGAGAGATTTACGAGCAGTACTTC.

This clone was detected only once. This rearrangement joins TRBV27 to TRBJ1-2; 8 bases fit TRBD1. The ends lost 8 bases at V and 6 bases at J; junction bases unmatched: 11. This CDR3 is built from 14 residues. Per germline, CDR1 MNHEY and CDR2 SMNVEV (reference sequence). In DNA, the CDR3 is TGTGCCAGCCGAAGGACTGCAGGGGGCCATGGCTACACCTTC. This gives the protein CASRRTAGGHGYTF.

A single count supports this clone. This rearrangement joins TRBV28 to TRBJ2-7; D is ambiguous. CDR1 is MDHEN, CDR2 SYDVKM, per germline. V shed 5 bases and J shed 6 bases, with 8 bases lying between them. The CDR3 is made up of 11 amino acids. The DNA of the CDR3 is TGTGCCAGCAGTAGCATTTTCGAGCAGTACTTC. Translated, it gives CASSSIFEQYF.